The rows below give T cell receptor beta chains drawn from one sample of a study of blood T cells in healthy people across ages. Via MiXCR, TCRdb re-called the 5' RACE reads, giving one row per CDR3 protein. The table lists roughly 800,000 distinct CDR3 sequences, about 48% of them singletons. The specimen sequenced was blood. The receptors come from a man at least 80 years old in good health. The CDR3 runs from the conserved cysteine through the conserved F or W. Each record gives: D gene, V gene, clone size, CDR3 length, J gene, CDR3 DNA, CDR3 protein. D genes are given only for firm matches. Size values are once, few and many counts, or a class for expanded clones, and some rows have none.

D gene: NA
V gene: TRBV7-2
clone size: few
CDR3 length: 15
J gene: TRBJ2-5
CDR3 DNA: TGTGCCAGCAGCTTAGGGGTCCCAGCGGGAGAGACCCAGTACTTC
CDR3 protein: CASSLGVPAGETQYF

D gene: NA
V gene: TRBV27
clone size: few
CDR3 length: 12
J gene: TRBJ1-6
CDR3 DNA: TGTGCCAGCAGTTTACCGAATTCACCCCTCCACTTT
CDR3 protein: CASSLPNSPLHF

D gene: NA
V gene: TRBV15
clone size: NA
CDR3 length: 13
J gene: TRBJ1-4
CDR3 DNA: TGTGCCACCAGCACCCGGGCTGTTGAAAAACTGTTTTTT
CDR3 protein: CATSTRAVEKLFF

D gene: NA
V gene: TRBV29-1
clone size: NA
CDR3 length: 14
J gene: TRBJ1-1
CDR3 DNA: TGCAGCGTTGAAGATGTACGGGAGAACACTGAAGCTTTCTTT
CDR3 protein: CSVEDVRENTEAFF

D gene: NA
V gene: TRBV18
clone size: NA
CDR3 length: 15
J gene: TRBJ1-5
CDR3 DNA: TGTGCCAGCTCACCACACCCAACGGGGGTACAGCCCCAGCATTTT
CDR3 protein: CASSPHPTGVQPQHF

D gene: NA
V gene: TRBV4-1
clone size: few
CDR3 length: 14
J gene: TRBJ2-2
CDR3 DNA: TGCGCCAGCCCCCTGAAGGGCCGTACCGGGGAGCTGTTTTTT
CDR3 protein: CASPLKGRTGELFF

D gene: TRBD2
V gene: TRBV5-1
clone size: NA
CDR3 length: 16
J gene: TRBJ2-1
CDR3 DNA: TGCGCCAGCAGCTTGGGATCGGGACTAACCTACAATGAGCAGTTCTTC
CDR3 protein: CASSLGSGLTYNEQFF

D gene: TRBD1
V gene: TRBV12-3/TRBV12-4
clone size: NA
CDR3 length: 14
J gene: TRBJ1-1
CDR3 DNA: TGTGCCAGCATTTTGACAGGGGGGAACACTGAAGCTTTCTTT
CDR3 protein: CASILTGGNTEAFF

D gene: NA
V gene: TRBV20-1
clone size: NA
CDR3 length: 12
J gene: TRBJ2-3
CDR3 DNA: TGCAGTGCCCCGGTAGGGGTAGATACGCAGTATTTT
CDR3 protein: CSAPVGVDTQYF

D gene: TRBD1
V gene: TRBV13
clone size: few
CDR3 length: 15
J gene: TRBJ2-4
CDR3 DNA: TGTGCCAGCAGCTTGAGACAGGGGGCCAAAAACATTCAGTACTTC
CDR3 protein: CASSLRQGAKNIQYF

D gene: TRBD1
V gene: TRBV3-1
clone size: few
CDR3 length: 14
J gene: TRBJ2-7
CDR3 DNA: TGTGCCAGCAGCCAAGGGACAGGGGAGGGCGAGCAGTACTTC
CDR3 protein: CASSQGTGEGEQYF

D gene: NA
V gene: TRBV20-1
clone size: NA
CDR3 length: 16
J gene: TRBJ1-6
CDR3 DNA: TGCAGTGCTGGTCCCACAGGCCCCGGGGATAATTCACCCCTCCACTTT
CDR3 protein: CSAGPTGPGDNSPLHF

D gene: TRBD2
V gene: TRBV7-9
clone size: NA
CDR3 length: 14
J gene: TRBJ2-7
CDR3 DNA: TGTGCCAGCAGCACCGATGGGGGGAGGGTCGAGCAGTACTTC
CDR3 protein: CASSTDGGRVEQYF

D gene: NA
V gene: TRBV7-8
clone size: NA
CDR3 length: 16
J gene: TRBJ2-3
CDR3 DNA: TGCGCCAGCAGCGTAGAAACCGGGACCTTCACAGATACGCAGTATTTT
CDR3 protein: CASSVETGTFTDTQYF

D gene: TRBD1
V gene: TRBV7-2
clone size: NA
CDR3 length: 18
J gene: TRBJ2-7
CDR3 DNA: TGTGCCAGCAGCTTCTCCGGGACAGGGGGCCAGTTAAGCTACGAGCAGTACTTC
CDR3 protein: CASSFSGTGGQLSYEQYF

D gene: NA
V gene: TRBV5-1
clone size: NA
CDR3 length: 15
J gene: TRBJ2-4
CDR3 DNA: TGCGCCAGCTACTCCGGCCCGGGGTCCAAAAACATTCAGTACTTC
CDR3 protein: CASYSGPGSKNIQYF

D gene: NA
V gene: TRBV6-2/TRBV6-3
clone size: few
CDR3 length: 13
J gene: TRBJ2-3
CDR3 DNA: TGTGCCAGCAGTTACTCAGACGTCAGATACGCGTATTTT
CDR3 protein: CASSYSDVRYAYF

D gene: NA
V gene: TRBV29-1
clone size: few
CDR3 length: 12
J gene: TRBJ2-5
CDR3 DNA: TGCAGCGTTGACGTGTACCAAGAGACCCAGTACTTC
CDR3 protein: CSVDVYQETQYF

D gene: NA
V gene: TRBV15
clone size: NA
CDR3 length: 13
J gene: TRBJ2-1
CDR3 DNA: TGTGCCACCAGCAGAGATTTCAGGGGTGAGCAGTTCTTC
CDR3 protein: CATSRDFRGEQFF

D gene: NA
V gene: TRBV28
clone size: few
CDR3 length: 14
J gene: TRBJ2-1
CDR3 DNA: TGTGCCAGCAGGAGACCCGGGACCCTCGGTGAGCAGTTCTTC
CDR3 protein: CASRRPGTLGEQFF

D gene: NA
V gene: TRBV6-5
clone size: NA
CDR3 length: 12
J gene: TRBJ2-7
CDR3 DNA: TGTGCCAGCAGGGACTTGCTTACCGAGCAGTACTTC
CDR3 protein: CASRDLLTEQYF

D gene: NA
V gene: TRBV12-3/TRBV12-4
clone size: few
CDR3 length: 12
J gene: TRBJ1-2
CDR3 DNA: TGTGCCAGCAAGGCGGATAACTATGGCTACACCTTC
CDR3 protein: CASKADNYGYTF

D gene: NA
V gene: TRBV7-2
clone size: NA
CDR3 length: 15
J gene: TRBJ2-4
CDR3 DNA: TGTGCCAGCAGCCCTCAGACTAGGACAGGAAACATTCAGTACTTC
CDR3 protein: CASSPQTRTGNIQYF

D gene: NA
V gene: TRBV6-5
clone size: NA
CDR3 length: 12
J gene: TRBJ1-2
CDR3 DNA: TGTGCCAGCAGGAGACCGAACTATGGCTACACCTTC
CDR3 protein: CASRRPNYGYTF

D gene: NA
V gene: TRBV10-3
clone size: NA
CDR3 length: 13
J gene: TRBJ2-5
CDR3 DNA: TGTGCCATCAGCCCCGGGGCGGGGGCAGCCCAGTACTTC
CDR3 protein: CAISPGAGAAQYF

D gene: TRBD2
V gene: TRBV7-2
clone size: NA
CDR3 length: 14
J gene: TRBJ2-3
CDR3 DNA: TGTGCCAGCAGCCTAGAGCGGGAGGCCTATACGCAGTATTTT
CDR3 protein: CASSLEREAYTQYF

D gene: NA
V gene: TRBV4-1
clone size: NA
CDR3 length: 15
J gene: TRBJ2-1
CDR3 DNA: TGCGCCAGCAGCTCAGAGGGGGGGTCCTACAATGAGCAGTTCTTC
CDR3 protein: CASSSEGGSYNEQFF

D gene: TRBD1
V gene: TRBV28
clone size: NA
CDR3 length: 12
J gene: TRBJ1-2
CDR3 DNA: TGTGCCACCAGGACAGGGGCGAGAGGCTACACCTTC
CDR3 protein: CATRTGARGYTF

D gene: TRBD2
V gene: TRBV5-1
clone size: NA
CDR3 length: 16
J gene: TRBJ2-5
CDR3 DNA: TGCGCCAGCAGCTGGGATGGCGGGAGAGTCCTTGAGACCCAGTACTTC
CDR3 protein: CASSWDGGRVLETQYF

D gene: NA
V gene: TRBV2
clone size: NA
CDR3 length: 16
J gene: TRBJ1-1
CDR3 DNA: TGTGCCAGCAGTGGAAGGACCGGGGGAGTGAGCACTGAAGCTTTCTTT
CDR3 protein: CASSGRTGGVSTEAFF

D gene: NA
V gene: TRBV12-3/TRBV12-4
clone size: NA
CDR3 length: 12
J gene: TRBJ2-4
CDR3 DNA: TGTGCCAGCACTGATCCGGGCTCCAATCAGTACTTC
CDR3 protein: CASTDPGSNQYF

D gene: NA
V gene: TRBV4-2
clone size: many
CDR3 length: 14
J gene: TRBJ2-1
CDR3 DNA: TGTGCCAGCAGCCGAACCGGGGCCAATGGTGAGCAGTTCTTC
CDR3 protein: CASSRTGANGEQFF

D gene: NA
V gene: TRBV7-9
clone size: NA
CDR3 length: 15
J gene: TRBJ2-7
CDR3 DNA: TGTGCCAGCAGCACTCTAAGGTTGGGCAGCTACGAGCAGTACTTC
CDR3 protein: CASSTLRLGSYEQYF

D gene: NA
V gene: TRBV5-6
clone size: NA
CDR3 length: 15
J gene: TRBJ1-1
CDR3 DNA: TGTGCCGGCAGCAATGGACTGATAATGAACACTGAAGCTTTCTTT
CDR3 protein: CAGSNGLIMNTEAFF

D gene: NA
V gene: TRBV15
clone size: NA
CDR3 length: 15
J gene: TRBJ2-1
CDR3 DNA: TGCGCCACCAGCAGTGGGACCGGCTCCTACAATGAGCAGTTCTTC
CDR3 protein: CATSSGTGSYNEQFF

D gene: TRBD2
V gene: TRBV5-1
clone size: NA
CDR3 length: 14
J gene: TRBJ2-7
CDR3 DNA: TGCGCCAGCAGCTGGACTAGCGGGAGGTCCGAGCAGTACTTC
CDR3 protein: CASSWTSGRSEQYF

D gene: NA
V gene: TRBV7-8
clone size: NA
CDR3 length: 16
J gene: TRBJ1-4
CDR3 DNA: TGTGCCAGCAGCCCCGAAAGGGTGGGATCAAATGAAAAACTGTTTTTT
CDR3 protein: CASSPERVGSNEKLFF

D gene: NA
V gene: TRBV7-2
clone size: NA
CDR3 length: 15
J gene: TRBJ2-7
CDR3 DNA: TGTGCCAGTAGCTTAGATGGGACACGCAGTGATGAGCAGTACTTC
CDR3 protein: CASSLDGTRSDEQYF

D gene: TRBD1
V gene: TRBV28
clone size: NA
CDR3 length: 17
J gene: TRBJ2-5
CDR3 DNA: TGTGCCAGCAGCCTAAGGACAGGGTACAAAATTGGGGAGACCCAGTACTTC
CDR3 protein: CASSLRTGYKIGETQYF

D gene: TRBD2
V gene: TRBV2
clone size: NA
CDR3 length: 17
J gene: TRBJ2-1
CDR3 DNA: TGTGCCAGCAGTGAAGCGCCGGGGGGAAGCTATGGGCATGAGCAGTTCTTC
CDR3 protein: CASSEAPGGSYGHEQFF

D gene: TRBD1
V gene: TRBV27
clone size: NA
CDR3 length: 15
J gene: TRBJ1-2
CDR3 DNA: TGTGCCAGCAGACGGACCGGGACAGCAAACTATGGCTACACCTTC
CDR3 protein: CASRRTGTANYGYTF

D gene: NA
V gene: TRBV7-6
clone size: NA
CDR3 length: 16
J gene: TRBJ2-7
CDR3 DNA: TGTGCCAGCAGCGGTACAGTTTCACCTAATTCCTACGAGCAGTACTTC
CDR3 protein: CASSGTVSPNSYEQYF

D gene: NA
V gene: TRBV14
clone size: NA
CDR3 length: 16
J gene: TRBJ2-1
CDR3 DNA: TGTGCCAGCAGCCAGGACTTAGGGACTCCTAACAATGAGCAGTTCTTC
CDR3 protein: CASSQDLGTPNNEQFF

D gene: TRBD1
V gene: TRBV27
clone size: few
CDR3 length: 15
J gene: TRBJ2-7
CDR3 DNA: TGTGCCAGCAGTCCTCGGGACAGGGTTCACTACGAGCAGTACTTC
CDR3 protein: CASSPRDRVHYEQYF

D gene: TRBD1
V gene: TRBV5-1
clone size: NA
CDR3 length: 16
J gene: TRBJ2-1
CDR3 DNA: TGCGCCAGCAGCTTGGCCGTGGGACAGGGGTGGAATGAGCAGTTCTTC
CDR3 protein: CASSLAVGQGWNEQFF

D gene: NA
V gene: TRBV5-1
clone size: few
CDR3 length: 13
J gene: TRBJ1-1
CDR3 DNA: TGCGCCAGTAATCACCCGGGGATCACTGAAGCTTTCTTT
CDR3 protein: CASNHPGITEAFF

D gene: NA
V gene: TRBV5-1
clone size: NA
CDR3 length: 14
J gene: TRBJ1-2
CDR3 DNA: TGCGCCAGCAGCTATGGGGAGGCTAACTATGGCTACACCTTC
CDR3 protein: CASSYGEANYGYTF

D gene: TRBD1
V gene: TRBV2
clone size: once
CDR3 length: 15
J gene: TRBJ2-2
CDR3 DNA: TGTGCCAGCAGTGACAGGGGGCCGGGCACCGGGGAGCTGTTTTTT
CDR3 protein: CASSDRGPGTGELFF

D gene: TRBD1
V gene: TRBV9
clone size: few
CDR3 length: 14
J gene: TRBJ1-2
CDR3 DNA: TGTGCCAGCAGCCACGACAGGGTGGACTATGGCTACACCTTC
CDR3 protein: CASSHDRVDYGYTF

D gene: TRBD1
V gene: TRBV5-1
clone size: NA
CDR3 length: 15
J gene: TRBJ2-5
CDR3 DNA: TGCGCCAGCAGCCCGGGACAGGCTCGACACGAGACCCAGTACTTC
CDR3 protein: CASSPGQARHETQYF

D gene: NA
V gene: TRBV7-8
clone size: NA
CDR3 length: 14
J gene: TRBJ1-1
CDR3 DNA: TGTGCCAGCAGCTCCCTTTACAGGAACACTGAAGCTTTCTTT
CDR3 protein: CASSSLYRNTEAFF

D gene: TRBD2
V gene: TRBV2
clone size: few
CDR3 length: 17
J gene: TRBJ2-1
CDR3 DNA: TGTGCCAGCAGTGCTTCGGGACTAGCGGGGACCTACAATGAGCAGTTCTTC
CDR3 protein: CASSASGLAGTYNEQFF

D gene: NA
V gene: TRBV24-1
clone size: NA
CDR3 length: 15
J gene: TRBJ2-6
CDR3 DNA: TGTGCCACCAGTGACCTCAATTCTGGGGCCAACGTCCTGACTTTC
CDR3 protein: CATSDLNSGANVLTF

D gene: TRBD2
V gene: TRBV10-3
clone size: few
CDR3 length: 13
J gene: TRBJ2-4
CDR3 DNA: TGTGCCATCGGAGCGGGAGTCGATTTGGAGCAGTACTTC
CDR3 protein: CAIGAGVDLEQYF

D gene: TRBD2
V gene: TRBV7-3
clone size: few
CDR3 length: 20
J gene: TRBJ2-1
CDR3 DNA: TGTGCCAGCAGCTTCCGGACTAGCGGGAGGTCCGGCTACTCCTACAATGAGCAGTTCTTC
CDR3 protein: CASSFRTSGRSGYSYNEQFF

D gene: TRBD1
V gene: TRBV3-1
clone size: NA
CDR3 length: 16
J gene: TRBJ1-4
CDR3 DNA: TGTGCCAGCAGCCCAATCTTGGGACAGGGAGGTGAAAAACTGTTTTTT
CDR3 protein: CASSPILGQGGEKLFF

D gene: NA
V gene: TRBV5-1
clone size: NA
CDR3 length: 14
J gene: TRBJ2-7
CDR3 DNA: TGCGCCAGCAGCGTGGGGCAGTCCTACAATGAGCAGTACTTC
CDR3 protein: CASSVGQSYNEQYF

D gene: NA
V gene: TRBV6-6
clone size: NA
CDR3 length: 14
J gene: TRBJ1-1
CDR3 DNA: TGTGCCAGCAGTTCCCCAAAGGGAGGCACTGAAGCTTTCTTT
CDR3 protein: CASSSPKGGTEAFF

D gene: TRBD2
V gene: TRBV7-8
clone size: NA
CDR3 length: 19
J gene: TRBJ2-3
CDR3 DNA: TGTGCCAGCAGCTTATCCTTCGGGACTAGCGGGAGGAGGACAGATACGCAGTATTTT
CDR3 protein: CASSLSFGTSGRRTDTQYF